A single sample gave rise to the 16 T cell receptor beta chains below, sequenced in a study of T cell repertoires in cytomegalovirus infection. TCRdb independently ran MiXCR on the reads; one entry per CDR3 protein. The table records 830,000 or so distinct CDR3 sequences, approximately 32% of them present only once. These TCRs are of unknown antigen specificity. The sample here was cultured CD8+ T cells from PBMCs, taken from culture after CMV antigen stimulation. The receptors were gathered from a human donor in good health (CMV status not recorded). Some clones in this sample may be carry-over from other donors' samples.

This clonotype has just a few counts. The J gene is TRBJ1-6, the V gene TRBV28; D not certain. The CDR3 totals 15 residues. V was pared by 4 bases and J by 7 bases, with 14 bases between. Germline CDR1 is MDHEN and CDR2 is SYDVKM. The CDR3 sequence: CASSSQIIGNSPLHF. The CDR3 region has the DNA TGTGCCAGCAGTTCACAGATCATCGGGAATTCACCCCTCCACTTT.

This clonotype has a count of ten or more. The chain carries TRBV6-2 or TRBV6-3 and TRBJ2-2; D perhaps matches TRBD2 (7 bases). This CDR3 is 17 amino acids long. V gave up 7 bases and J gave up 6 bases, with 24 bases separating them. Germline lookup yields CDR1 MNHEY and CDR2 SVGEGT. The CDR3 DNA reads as TGTGCCAGCACCGCCCCGGACGGGGGGCCAAGTTCCGGGGAGCTGTTTTTT. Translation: CASTAPDGGPSSGELFF.

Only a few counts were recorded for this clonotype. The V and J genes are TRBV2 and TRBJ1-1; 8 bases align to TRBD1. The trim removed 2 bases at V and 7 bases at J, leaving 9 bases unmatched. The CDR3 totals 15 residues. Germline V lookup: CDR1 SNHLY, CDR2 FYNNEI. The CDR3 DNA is TGTGCCAGCAGTGAATGGCAGGGGGCGAGGGATGAAGCTTTCTTT. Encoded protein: CASSEWQGARDEAFF.

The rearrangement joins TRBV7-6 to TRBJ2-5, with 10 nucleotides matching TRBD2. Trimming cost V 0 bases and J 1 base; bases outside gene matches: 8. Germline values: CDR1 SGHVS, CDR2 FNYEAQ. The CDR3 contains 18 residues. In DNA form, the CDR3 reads TGTGCCAGCAGCTTAGCCCCATCACTAGCGGGGCGCCAAGAGACCCAGTACTTC. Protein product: CASSLAPSLAGRQETQYF.

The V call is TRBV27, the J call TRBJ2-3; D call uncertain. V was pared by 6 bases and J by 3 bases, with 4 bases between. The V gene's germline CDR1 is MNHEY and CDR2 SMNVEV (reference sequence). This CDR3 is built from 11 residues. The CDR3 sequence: CASRKTDTQYF. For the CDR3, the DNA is TGTGCCAGCAGGAAGACAGATACGCAGTATTTT.

The CDR3 here is CASSIWSSGSPLHF. CDR3 nucleotides: TGTGCCAGTAGTATATGGTCTTCGGGCTCACCCCTCCACTTT. The V and J genes are TRBV19 and TRBJ1-6; D ambiguous. The CDR3 covers 14 residues. From germline, CDR1 is LNHDA and CDR2 SQIVND (reference sequence). V gave up 2 bases and J gave up 10 bases, with 12 bases separating them.

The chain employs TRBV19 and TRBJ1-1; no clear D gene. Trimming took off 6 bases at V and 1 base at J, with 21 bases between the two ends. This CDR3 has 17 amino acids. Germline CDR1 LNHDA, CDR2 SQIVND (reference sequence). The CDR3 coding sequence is TGTGCCAGTAGCACGCTGGGAAGACGGGTCGCGAACACTGAAGCTTTCTTT. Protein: CASSTLGRRVANTEAFF.

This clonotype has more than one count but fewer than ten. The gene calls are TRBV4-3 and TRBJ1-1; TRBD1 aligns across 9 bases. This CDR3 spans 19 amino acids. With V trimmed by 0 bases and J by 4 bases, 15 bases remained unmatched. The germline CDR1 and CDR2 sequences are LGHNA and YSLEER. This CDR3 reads CASSQEFRQGVAVFTEAFF. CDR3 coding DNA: TGCGCCAGCAGCCAAGAGTTCCGACAGGGGGTGGCCGTCTTCACTGAAGCTTTCTTT.

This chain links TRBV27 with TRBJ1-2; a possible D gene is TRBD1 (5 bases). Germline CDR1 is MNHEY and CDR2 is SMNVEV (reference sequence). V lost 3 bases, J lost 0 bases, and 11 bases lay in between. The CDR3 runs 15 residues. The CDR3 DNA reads TGTGCCAGCAGTTTGTGGGGCCGGGCTAACTATGGCTACACCTTC. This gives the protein CASSLWGRANYGYTF.

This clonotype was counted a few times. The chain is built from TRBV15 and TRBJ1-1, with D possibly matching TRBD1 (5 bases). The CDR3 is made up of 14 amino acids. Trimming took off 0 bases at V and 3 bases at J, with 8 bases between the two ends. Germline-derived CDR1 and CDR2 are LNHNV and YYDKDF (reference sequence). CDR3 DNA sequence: TGTGCCACCAGCAGAGATACCAGGGACACTGAAGCTTTCTTT. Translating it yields CATSRDTRDTEAFF.

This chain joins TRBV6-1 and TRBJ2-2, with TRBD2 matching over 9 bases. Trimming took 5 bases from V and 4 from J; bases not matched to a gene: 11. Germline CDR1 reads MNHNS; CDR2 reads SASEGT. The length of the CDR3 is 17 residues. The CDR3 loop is CASSFDVAGAVTGELFF. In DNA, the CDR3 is TGTGCCAGCAGTTTCGATGTAGCGGGGGCGGTCACCGGGGAGCTGTTTTTT.

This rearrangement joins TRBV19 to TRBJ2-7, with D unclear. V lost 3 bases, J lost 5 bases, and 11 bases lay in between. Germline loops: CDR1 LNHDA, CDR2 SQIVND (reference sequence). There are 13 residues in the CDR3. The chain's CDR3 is CASSIWLGHEQYV. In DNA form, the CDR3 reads TGTGCCAGTAGTATTTGGTTGGGCCACGAGCAGTACGTC.

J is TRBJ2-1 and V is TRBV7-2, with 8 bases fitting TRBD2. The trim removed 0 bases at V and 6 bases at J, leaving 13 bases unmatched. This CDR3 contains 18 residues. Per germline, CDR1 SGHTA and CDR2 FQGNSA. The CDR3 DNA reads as TGTGCCAGCAGCTTAGCGACTAGCGCGGGCTATTTAGGCAATGAGCAGTTCTTC. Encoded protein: CASSLATSAGYLGNEQFF.

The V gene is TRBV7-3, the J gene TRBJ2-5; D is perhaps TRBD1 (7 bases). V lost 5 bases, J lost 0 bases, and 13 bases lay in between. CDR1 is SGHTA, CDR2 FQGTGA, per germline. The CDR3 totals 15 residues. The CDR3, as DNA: TGTGCCAGCAGCCAACCAGGGGGGAACCAAGAGACCCAGTACTTC. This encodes CASSQPGGNQETQYF.

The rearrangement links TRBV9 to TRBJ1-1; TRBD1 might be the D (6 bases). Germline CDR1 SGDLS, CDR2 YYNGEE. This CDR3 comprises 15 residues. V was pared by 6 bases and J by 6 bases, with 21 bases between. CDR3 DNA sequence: TGTGCCAGCACCAGCCAGACAGGTAAGAGGGCTGAAGCTTTCTTT. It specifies CASTSQTGKRAEAFF.

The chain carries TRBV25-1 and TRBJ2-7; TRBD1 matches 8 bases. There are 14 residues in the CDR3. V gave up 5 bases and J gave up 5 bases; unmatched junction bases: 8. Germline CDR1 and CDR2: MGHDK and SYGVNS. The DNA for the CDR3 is TGTGCCAGCAGTATACGGACAGGGCTCAACGAGCAGTACTTC. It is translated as CASSIRTGLNEQYF.